This is a list of T cell receptor beta chains from one sample in a study of blood T cell repertoires in COVID-19. Profiled with immunoSEQ multiplex PCR; TCRdb holds only in-frame clones, not every one. Here the sample spans approximately 250,000 clones, about 83% being singletons. The sequenced material came from peripheral blood. The receptor source for this set is a woman older than 75 with COVID-19, enrolled during active disease. Each CDR3 is given without its conserved first and last residue. The D gene is left open where the match is weak.

TRBJ2-7,TRBV5-1,11,TRBD1,ASSWTGGRVQY
TRBJ1-1,TRBV3-1/TRBV3-2,11,.,ASSHGVATEAF
TRBJ1-1,TRBV11-2,11,.,ASSLPKDRGAF
TRBJ1-1,TRBV28,13,.,ASDTGGAGRTEAF
TRBJ1-4,TRBV28,13,.,ASRATPGVEEKLF
TRBJ2-5,TRBV4-1,15,TRBD2,ASSQSPLVAGEETQY
TRBJ1-4,TRBV6-5,12,.,ASRPQGTNEKLF
TRBJ1-1,TRBV5-1,13,TRBD1,ASSRTGPMNTEAF
TRBJ2-1,TRBV7-3,13,TRBD2,ASSLQRGPNNEQF
TRBJ2-1,TRBV29-1,15,.,SVEFPSGPPPQAEQF
TRBJ2-1,TRBV7-2,13,TRBD2,ASSLARGEYNEQF